These T cell receptor beta chains were read from a single sample in a study of blood T cell repertoires in COVID-19. Method: immunoSEQ multiplex PCR; TCRdb's copy keeps in-frame clones and lacks some. Among roughly 200,000 clones listed, 88% were seen once. Input material: PBMCs or T cells enriched from blood (not recorded which). The origin of the receptors is a young woman who had recovered from COVID-19. Both conserved end residues are part of each CDR3. Each record gives: V gene, clone size, J gene, D gene, CDR3 DNA, CDR3 protein. A D gene is named only where the DNA matches it firmly. Not all rows give a size; the values are once, few, many and, for expanded clones, a class.

v_gene: TRBV7-8; abundance: .; j_gene: TRBJ1-1; d_gene: .; CDR3nt: TGTGCCAGCAGCTTAGGTGGGAGGGGAAACACTGAAGCTTTCTTT; CDR3aa: CASSLGGRGNTEAFF
v_gene: TRBV7-8; abundance: .; j_gene: TRBJ2-1; d_gene: TRBD1; CDR3nt: TGTGCCAGCAGCCCCAGGACAGGGGTCAATGAGCAGTTCTTC; CDR3aa: CASSPRTGVNEQFF
v_gene: TRBV5-1; abundance: .; j_gene: TRBJ1-1; d_gene: TRBD1; CDR3nt: TGCGCCAGCAGCTGGCAGGGGGACTCGATAGACACTGAAGCTTTCTTT; CDR3aa: CASSWQGDSIDTEAFF
v_gene: TRBV24-1; abundance: .; j_gene: TRBJ2-5; d_gene: .; CDR3nt: TGTGCCACGGTACCCCGACTACCCCAAGAGACCCAGTACTTC; CDR3aa: CATVPRLPQETQYF
v_gene: TRBV7-6; abundance: .; j_gene: TRBJ2-3; d_gene: .; CDR3nt: TGTGCCAGCAGCTCAACGTCGACTAGCACAGATACGCAGTATTTT; CDR3aa: CASSSTSTSTDTQYF
v_gene: TRBV4-2; abundance: few; j_gene: TRBJ1-2; d_gene: TRBD1; CDR3nt: TGTGCCAGCAGTCCAACAGGGGGGGATGGCTACACCTTC; CDR3aa: CASSPTGGDGYTF
v_gene: TRBV25-1; abundance: once; j_gene: TRBJ1-6; d_gene: .; CDR3nt: TGTGCCAGCAGTGAGCAAGGAGGTTCACCCCTCCACTTT; CDR3aa: CASSEQGGSPLHF
v_gene: TRBV29-1; abundance: few; j_gene: TRBJ2-7; d_gene: TRBD2; CDR3nt: TGCAGCGTTGAAGGGACTAGCGGGGGAAAGGCCAGGCAGTACTTC; CDR3aa: CSVEGTSGGKARQYF
v_gene: TRBV9; abundance: .; j_gene: TRBJ2-2; d_gene: TRBD1; CDR3nt: TGTGCCAGCAGCACCGGGACAGCTAACACCGGGGAGCTGTTTTTT; CDR3aa: CASSTGTANTGELFF
v_gene: TRBV5-6; abundance: .; j_gene: TRBJ1-2; d_gene: .; CDR3nt: TGTGCCAGCAGCTTCTTATCCGGCAGGGGCTATGGCTACACCTTC; CDR3aa: CASSFLSGRGYGYTF
v_gene: TRBV7-9; abundance: .; j_gene: TRBJ1-4; d_gene: TRBD1; CDR3nt: TGTGCCAGCAGCTTTGGTGACAGGGATGAAAAACTGTTTTTT; CDR3aa: CASSFGDRDEKLFF
v_gene: TRBV28; abundance: .; j_gene: TRBJ2-3; d_gene: .; CDR3nt: TGTGCCAGCAGGACTACCACAGATACGCAGTATTTT; CDR3aa: CASRTTTDTQYF
v_gene: TRBV19; abundance: .; j_gene: TRBJ1-1; d_gene: .; CDR3nt: TGTGCCAGTAGTATAGGGGCACTCAAAGCTTTCTTT; CDR3aa: CASSIGALKAFF
v_gene: TRBV28; abundance: .; j_gene: TRBJ1-5; d_gene: .; CDR3nt: TGTGCCAGCAGTTCGTCGAGGGTGGGTAGCAATCAGCCCCAGCATTTT; CDR3aa: CASSSSRVGSNQPQHF
v_gene: TRBV5-1; abundance: .; j_gene: TRBJ1-4; d_gene: TRBD1; CDR3nt: TGCGCCAGCAGCTCCGGGACAGTCCTTGAAAAACTGTTTTTT; CDR3aa: CASSSGTVLEKLFF
v_gene: TRBV7-2; abundance: few; j_gene: TRBJ1-5; d_gene: TRBD1; CDR3nt: TGTGCCAGCAGCTCGTCGACAGGGAACCTTCAGCCCCAGCATTTT; CDR3aa: CASSSSTGNLQPQHF
v_gene: TRBV2; abundance: .; j_gene: TRBJ2-3; d_gene: .; CDR3nt: TGTGCCAGCAGTCCTCGGGGACAATCCACAGATACGCAGTATTTT; CDR3aa: CASSPRGQSTDTQYF
v_gene: TRBV5-5; abundance: once; j_gene: TRBJ1-1; d_gene: .; CDR3nt: TGTGCCAGCGGCATCCGGGATTTGGCTGAAGCTTTCTTT; CDR3aa: CASGIRDLAEAFF
v_gene: TRBV19; abundance: .; j_gene: TRBJ1-3; d_gene: TRBD1; CDR3nt: TGTGCCAGTAGTATGGGGCAGGGGGCTCGAGGAAACACCATATATTTT; CDR3aa: CASSMGQGARGNTIYF
v_gene: TRBV4-1; abundance: .; j_gene: TRBJ2-3; d_gene: .; CDR3nt: TGCGCCAGCAGCCAAAGAACCAGGGGACCGACCACAGATACGCAGTATTTT; CDR3aa: CASSQRTRGPTTDTQYF
v_gene: TRBV3-1/TRBV3-2; abundance: .; j_gene: TRBJ1-1; d_gene: .; CDR3nt: TGTGCCAGCGGCGACGGACACTCAACGGTCTTT; CDR3aa: CASGDGHSTVF
v_gene: TRBV2; abundance: .; j_gene: TRBJ2-2; d_gene: .; CDR3nt: TGTGCCAGCAAGGAGACTATCACCGGGGAGCTGTTTTTT; CDR3aa: CASKETITGELFF
v_gene: TRBV28; abundance: .; j_gene: TRBJ2-7; d_gene: .; CDR3nt: TGTGCCAGCAGTGGACTATCGACCTACGAGCAGTACTTC; CDR3aa: CASSGLSTYEQYF
v_gene: TRBV7-8; abundance: .; j_gene: TRBJ1-3; d_gene: .; CDR3nt: TGTGCCAGCAGCTTAGGCGGTCAGAGTTCCGGAAACACCATATATTTT; CDR3aa: CASSLGGQSSGNTIYF
v_gene: TRBV7-3; abundance: .; j_gene: TRBJ2-7; d_gene: .; CDR3nt: TGTGCCAGCAGCGCCGTGACAGTGACGTACGAGCAGTACTTC; CDR3aa: CASSAVTVTYEQYF
v_gene: TRBV4-1; abundance: .; j_gene: TRBJ1-6; d_gene: .; CDR3nt: TGCGCCAGCAGCCAAGTTTTGGGGGGGCCCCTCCACTTT; CDR3aa: CASSQVLGGPLHF
v_gene: TRBV7-3; abundance: .; j_gene: TRBJ2-2; d_gene: TRBD2; CDR3nt: TGTGCCAGCAGCTCCCGCGAGCGGGGGTTTTCCGGGGAGCTGTTTTTT; CDR3aa: CASSSRERGFSGELFF
v_gene: TRBV4-1; abundance: .; j_gene: TRBJ2-7; d_gene: TRBD1; CDR3nt: TGCGCCAGCAGCCAAGGATGGGACAGGGTACTTACAAGCTCCTACGAGCAGTACTTC; CDR3aa: CASSQGWDRVLTSSYEQYF
v_gene: TRBV9; abundance: .; j_gene: TRBJ2-3; d_gene: .; CDR3nt: TGTGCCAGCAACAACCTCGGGACTTACACAGATACGCAGTATTTT; CDR3aa: CASNNLGTYTDTQYF
v_gene: TRBV12-3/TRBV12-4; abundance: once; j_gene: TRBJ2-4; d_gene: .; CDR3nt: TGTGCCAGCAGTTTTTTAAAAAACATTCAGTACTTC; CDR3aa: CASSFLKNIQYF
v_gene: TRBV7-6; abundance: .; j_gene: TRBJ2-7; d_gene: TRBD1; CDR3nt: TGTGCCAGCAGCTCCAGCACAGGACAGGGCCAAGAGCAGTACTTC; CDR3aa: CASSSSTGQGQEQYF
v_gene: TRBV14; abundance: .; j_gene: TRBJ2-7; d_gene: .; CDR3nt: TGTGCCAGCAGTAGGGGCGCCTACGAGCAGTACTTC; CDR3aa: CASSRGAYEQYF
v_gene: TRBV11-3; abundance: once; j_gene: TRBJ2-2; d_gene: TRBD1; CDR3nt: TGTGCCAGCAGCACCCGGGACAGGCCCCCCGGGGAGCTGTTTTTT; CDR3aa: CASSTRDRPPGELFF
v_gene: TRBV7-2; abundance: .; j_gene: TRBJ2-2; d_gene: TRBD1; CDR3nt: TGTGCCAGCAGCCCGAGGGCTCAGGGGGCCGGGGAGCTGTTTTTT; CDR3aa: CASSPRAQGAGELFF
v_gene: TRBV15; abundance: .; j_gene: TRBJ1-2; d_gene: .; CDR3nt: TGTGCCACCAGCAGAGATCTAGGATATGGCTACACCTTC; CDR3aa: CATSRDLGYGYTF
v_gene: TRBV10-3; abundance: .; j_gene: TRBJ1-1; d_gene: .; CDR3nt: TGTGCCATAGGAGGTACGGAAATGAACACTGAAGCTTTCTTT; CDR3aa: CAIGGTEMNTEAFF
v_gene: TRBV6-2/TRBV6-3; abundance: .; j_gene: TRBJ2-1; d_gene: .; CDR3nt: TGTGCCAGCAGTTACGGCAGGAGGGGTGAGCAGTTCTTC; CDR3aa: CASSYGRRGEQFF
v_gene: TRBV12-5; abundance: .; j_gene: TRBJ2-1; d_gene: .; CDR3nt: TGTGCTAGTGGTTTGTATTACAATGAGCAGTTCTTC; CDR3aa: CASGLYYNEQFF
v_gene: TRBV25-1; abundance: .; j_gene: TRBJ1-2; d_gene: TRBD1; CDR3nt: TGTGCCAGCAGTCCGACAGGGCACTATGGCTACACCTTC; CDR3aa: CASSPTGHYGYTF
v_gene: TRBV6-2/TRBV6-3; abundance: .; j_gene: TRBJ2-7; d_gene: TRBD1; CDR3nt: TGTGCCAGCAGCGGGACAGCTCCCTACGAGCAGTACTTC; CDR3aa: CASSGTAPYEQYF
v_gene: TRBV29-1; abundance: .; j_gene: TRBJ1-4; d_gene: .; CDR3nt: TGCAGCGTTGAAACCCCTAACACTAATGAAAAACTGTTTTTT; CDR3aa: CSVETPNTNEKLFF
v_gene: TRBV9; abundance: .; j_gene: TRBJ2-2; d_gene: TRBD1; CDR3nt: TGTGCCAGCAGCAAGATTAACGGACAGGGAACAGCAAAGAACACCGGGGAGCTGTTTTTT; CDR3aa: CASSKINGQGTAKNTGELFF
v_gene: TRBV6-2/TRBV6-3; abundance: once; j_gene: TRBJ2-7; d_gene: TRBD2; CDR3nt: TGTGCCAGCAGTTACAGCGGGGCTTACGAGCAGTACTTC; CDR3aa: CASSYSGAYEQYF
v_gene: TRBV5-5; abundance: .; j_gene: TRBJ1-2; d_gene: TRBD1; CDR3nt: TGTGCCAGCAGCTTGGGGGACAGCAACTATGGCTACACCTTC; CDR3aa: CASSLGDSNYGYTF
v_gene: TRBV27; abundance: .; j_gene: TRBJ1-4; d_gene: .; CDR3nt: TGTGCCAGCAGGGACCCACGGGGGGGGACACAAGAAAAACTGTTTTTT; CDR3aa: CASRDPRGGTQEKLFF
v_gene: TRBV11-1; abundance: .; j_gene: TRBJ2-7; d_gene: .; CDR3nt: TGTGCCAGCAGCTGGGGGCCGGGCTCCTACGAGCAGTACTTC; CDR3aa: CASSWGPGSYEQYF
v_gene: TRBV6-2/TRBV6-3; abundance: .; j_gene: TRBJ1-1; d_gene: TRBD1; CDR3nt: TGTGCCAGCAGCCCCCGACAGGGGGCGCGAACTGAAGCTTTCTTT; CDR3aa: CASSPRQGARTEAFF